This is a list of T cell receptor beta chains from one sample in a study of Ad26.COV2.S vaccination and SARS-CoV-2 variants. Libraries were prepared by immunoSEQ multiplex PCR; TCRdb keeps only in-frame clonotypes and omits some of them. The top ten clones hold 3.6% of a sample with about 400,000 clones, 88% of them seen once. The sample was peripheral blood, taken in a trial of Ad26.COV2.S vaccine versus placebo. The receptor set was obtained from a person aged 18 to 65 who received the Ad26.COV2.S COVID-19 vaccine or a placebo. Both conserved end residues are part of each CDR3. D genes are given only for firm matches. Size values are once, few and many counts, or a class for expanded clones, and some rows have none.

once	TRBJ2-1	NA	TRBV28	CASSGGHNEQFF	TGTGCCAGCAGTGGGGGACACAATGAGCAGTTCTTC
NA	TRBJ2-2	TRBD1	TRBV13	CASSLRGTGEANTGELFF	TGTGCCAGCAGCTTACGGGGGACAGGGGAGGCCAACACCGGGGAGCTGTTTTTT
NA	TRBJ2-1	NA	TRBV14	CASSQILNEQFF	TGTGCCAGCAGCCAAATTCTCAATGAGCAGTTCTTC
NA	TRBJ2-3	NA	TRBV27	CASSLSRSTWDTDTQYF	TGTGCCAGCAGTTTATCGAGGTCTACTTGGGACACAGATACGCAGTATTTT
NA	TRBJ2-7	TRBD1	TRBV19	CASSIGQGVAYEQYF	TGTGCCAGTAGTATAGGACAGGGGGTCGCCTACGAGCAGTACTTC
NA	TRBJ2-3	NA	TRBV7-3	CASSRDASSDTQYF	TGTGCCAGCAGCCGGGACGCGTCTTCAGATACGCAGTATTTT
NA	TRBJ2-7	NA	TRBV6-2/TRBV6-3	CASSYSGRASPYEQYF	TGTGCCAGCAGTTACTCGGGTCGAGCCTCTCCCTACGAGCAGTACTTC
NA	TRBJ1-4	NA	TRBV28	CASSAWTRVNEKLFF	TGTGCCAGCAGTGCATGGACAAGGGTAAATGAAAAACTGTTTTTT
NA	TRBJ2-3	NA	TRBV7-2	CASSFIKDTQYF	TGTGCCAGCAGCTTCATAAAGGATACGCAGTATTTT
few	TRBJ2-5	TRBD2	TRBV6-5	CASRKGGGGEETQYF	TGTGCCAGCAGAAAAGGCGGTGGGGGGGAAGAGACCCAGTACTTC
few	TRBJ1-2	NA	TRBV5-4	CASSLVGSGANYGYTF	TGTGCCAGCAGCTTGGTCGGGTCAGGGGCTAACTATGGCTACACCTTC
NA	TRBJ1-5	NA	TRBV7-2	CASSLMGGGNQPQHF	TGTGCCAGCAGCTTAATGGGGGGTGGCAATCAGCCCCAGCATTTT
NA	TRBJ1-6	NA	TRBV5-1	CASSRQGSNSPLHF	TGCGCCAGCAGCCGTCAGGGGTCCAATTCACCCCTCCACTTT
NA	TRBJ2-2	NA	TRBV6-2/TRBV6-3	CASSYGGGNTGELFF	TGTGCCAGCAGTTACGGGGGAGGGAACACCGGGGAGCTGTTTTTT
NA	TRBJ1-4	NA	TRBV10-3	CAIGGAGEKLFF	TGTGCCATCGGGGGAGCGGGCGAAAAACTGTTTTTT
NA	TRBJ1-1	NA	TRBV5-1	CASSLDWNTEAFF	TGCGCCAGCAGCTTGGACTGGAACACTGAAGCTTTCTTT
NA	TRBJ2-3	TRBD2	TRBV5-6	CASSLLGTSGGETDTQYF	TGTGCCAGCAGCTTGTTGGGGACTAGCGGGGGCGAGACAGATACGCAGTATTTT
NA	TRBJ1-1	NA	TRBV5-1	CASSLNIRGNTEAFF	TGCGCCAGCAGCTTGAATATTCGGGGGAACACTGAAGCTTTCTTT
NA	TRBJ1-4	NA	TRBV14	CASSKTLFNEKLFF	TGTGCCAGCAGCAAAACGCTATTTAATGAAAAACTGTTTTTT
few	TRBJ1-4	TRBD1	TRBV5-4	CASSPGQGRNEKLFF	TGTGCCAGCAGCCCGGGACAGGGGCGAAATGAAAAACTGTTTTTT
NA	TRBJ2-1	NA	TRBV6-2/TRBV6-3	CASSYWDASPYNEQFF	TGTGCCAGCAGTTATTGGGATGCCTCCCCATACAATGAGCAGTTCTTC